The present T cell receptor beta chain was sequenced within a study of cytomegalovirus exposure and HLA in healthy donors. Study summary: The Caucasian-associated ancestry cluster held roughly 84% of roughly 370 genotyped donors. Study-level results: Later on, an analysis showed TCR association rates differing by HLA locus, with DRB1 the most and HLA-C the fewest. Association with HLA alleles at 0.05 false discovery rate was found for 15,000 to 20,000 TCR beta sequences in a later analysis. Cytomegalovirus status was reportedly diagnosed by the classifier with high sensitivity and specificity.

This clone showed up just a few times. Its antigen is as yet unknown. Per the germline V gene, CDR1 is SNHLY and CDR2 is FYNNEI. The CDR3 loop spans 16 amino acids. The trim removed 6 bases at V and 5 bases at J, leaving 9 bases unmatched. Researchers ran the PCR with 60 Vbeta and 13 Jbeta primers. The data were produced by immunoSEQ multiplex PCR, yet TCRdb's version contains in-frame clones alone and is incomplete. The table includes 200,000 or so clones, under 80% detected once. Sequencing was performed on PBMCs. J is TRBJ2-3 and V is TRBV2; 12 nucleotides match TRBD2. This sequence was found in a girl between 2 and 10 years old in good health and CMV-seronegative. Written as DNA, the CDR3 is TGTGCCAGCAGCCCCGCCGGGGGACTAGCGGGAGATACGCAGTATTTT. As protein: CASSPAGGLAGDTQYF.